The clone carrying this T cell receptor beta chain was detected a few times. Its antigen remains unknown. CDR3 length: 15 amino acids. V shed 2 bases, J shed 4 bases, and the junction held 10 bases outside the gene matches. Germline values: CDR1 DFQATT, CDR2 SNEGSKA (reference sequence). The data derive from a study of T cell repertoires in cytomegalovirus infection. At the level of the study: Indications of both CMV infection and matching HLA type were provided by public TCR beta signatures.

TCRdb itself ran the reads through MiXCR, one entry per CDR3 protein. This table has approximately 910,000 distinct CDR3 sequences, roughly 30% appearing once. This specimen was cultured CD8+ T cells from PBMCs, taken from culture after CMV antigen stimulation. The chain combines TRBV20-1 with TRBJ2-5; TRBD1 agrees at 7 bases. This TCR came from a human donor in good health (CMV status not recorded). Some clones in this sample may be carry-over from other donors' samples. The CDR3 loop reads CSARNRGEEAETQYF. The CDR3 nucleotides are TGCAGTGCTAGAAACAGGGGAGAAGAAGCAGAGACCCAGTACTTC.